This is a list of T cell receptor beta chains from one sample in a study of high-grade serous ovarian cancer treatment subgroups. The method was immunoSEQ multiplex PCR; TCRdb's version includes in-frame clones alone and lacks a portion of them. The sample holds approximately 5,400 clones, 65% to 75% seen once. The sequenced material came from tumor tissue. Every receptor here comes from a human patient with high-grade serous ovarian cancer. The CDR3 runs from the conserved cysteine through the conserved F or W. A D gene is named only where the DNA matches it firmly. Size tells how often a clone was seen (once, few, many) or the class of an expanded clone, and some rows leave it out.

NA	NA	TRBV5-1	TRBJ1-4	TGCGCCAGCAGCTTGGGACCCGATGAAAAACTGTTTTTT	CASSLGPDEKLFF
NA	few	TRBV6-5	TRBJ1-5	TGTGCCAGCAGTTACACATTGGGGACCCTGCCCCAGCATTTT	CASSYTLGTLPQHF
NA	NA	TRBV6-1	TRBJ1-2	TGTGCCAGCAGTGAGGCGCCAGTCCCAACCTATGGCTACACCTTC	CASSEAPVPTYGYTF
NA	NA	TRBV6-1	TRBJ1-1	TGTGCCAGCAGTGGCGGGCCCAGGGCCGTGGTTCGAGCTTTCTTT	CASSGGPRAVVRAFF
TRBD1	NA	TRBV5-1	TRBJ2-5	TGCGCCAGCAGCTTGGCCGGGACAGGGCGGCGGGGCGAGACCCAGTACTTC	CASSLAGTGRRGETQYF
TRBD1	NA	TRBV18	TRBJ2-5	TGTGCCAGCTCACCGGGACGACAGGGAGTCCAAGAGACCCAGTACTTC	CASSPGRQGVQETQYF
NA	NA	TRBV7-9	TRBJ2-5	TGTGCCAGCAGCCCGGGGTCGGCGGGAGAGACCCAGTACTTC	CASSPGSAGETQYF
TRBD2	NA	TRBV7-7	TRBJ2-1	TGTGCCAGCAGCTTAGAGGTGGGGGGGTTTGGCAATGAGCAGTTCTTC	CASSLEVGGFGNEQFF
NA	NA	TRBV2	TRBJ1-1	TGTGCCAGCAGTTCGGACAGCCCAATGAACACTGAAGCTTTCTTT	CASSSDSPMNTEAFF
TRBD1	NA	TRBV19	TRBJ1-6	TGTGCCAGTAGTGGACAGGGTCTCTCACCCCTCCACTTT	CASSGQGLSPLHF
NA	few	TRBV19	TRBJ2-7	TGTGCCAGTAGTATAGGTAGCGGCGCCGCCTACGAGCAGTACTTC	CASSIGSGAAYEQYF
TRBD1	large	TRBV10-3	TRBJ1-1	TGTGCCATATGGGACAGGCGGGGAAACACTGAAGCTTTCTTT	CAIWDRRGNTEAFF
NA	NA	TRBV5-4	TRBJ1-1	TGTGCCAGCAGCTTGGATACGGGTGAAGCTTTCTTT	CASSLDTGEAFF
NA	NA	TRBV7-6	TRBJ2-2	TGTGCCAGCAGCTTAGAGAGCACCGGGGAGCTGTTTTTT	CASSLESTGELFF
NA	NA	TRBV5-1	TRBJ2-3	TGCGCCAGCAGCTTGGAAAGGACCTCCCCCGCAGATACGCAGTATTTT	CASSLERTSPADTQYF
NA	few	TRBV14	TRBJ1-1	TGTGCCAGCAGCCAATTTGGGAGAACAGCTTTCTTT	CASSQFGRTAFF
TRBD1	NA	TRBV4-3	TRBJ1-2	TGCGCCAGCAGCCAATCCGGACAGGTGGACTATGGCTACACCTTC	CASSQSGQVDYGYTF
NA	NA	TRBV6-1	TRBJ1-5	TGTGCCAGCAGTCGGGCAACTTATAGCAATCAGCCCCAGCATTTT	CASSRATYSNQPQHF
NA	NA	TRBV21-1	TRBJ2-7	TGTGCCAGCAGAGGGACGCTCTCCTACGAGCAGTACTTC	CASRGTLSYEQYF
TRBD1	NA	TRBV27	TRBJ2-3	TGTGCCAGCTGGGACAGGGGGCTCGCAGATACGCAGTATTTT	CASWDRGLADTQYF
NA	few	TRBV7-3	TRBJ1-1	TGTGCCAGCAGCTTAAGTCAGAACACTGAAGCTTTCTTT	CASSLSQNTEAFF
NA	NA	TRBV7-8	TRBJ2-2	TGTGCCAGCAGCTTTAAGGGGAACACCGGGGAGCTGTTTTTT	CASSFKGNTGELFF
NA	NA	TRBV19	TRBJ2-1	TGTGCCAGTAGTATGGGGACGGGGGCCTACAATGAGCAGTTCTTC	CASSMGTGAYNEQFF
NA	once	TRBV7-7	TRBJ2-5	TGTGCCAGCAGCCCGGGGGGCTCGGAGACCCAGTACTTC	CASSPGGSETQYF
NA	NA	TRBV7-3	TRBJ2-4	TGTGCCAGCAGCCCTCGGGGTGCGCTTCAGTACTTC	CASSPRGALQYF
TRBD1	NA	TRBV5-1	TRBJ2-3	TGCGCCAGCAGCTTAATTACAGGGGAGGATACGCAGTATTTT	CASSLITGEDTQYF
NA	NA	TRBV5-5	TRBJ1-5	TGTGCCAGCAGCTTCTCCTCAGCCCTCAATCAGCCCCAGCATTTT	CASSFSSALNQPQHF
TRBD1	NA	TRBV7-2	TRBJ2-5	TGTGCCAGCAGCCCCACTGGACAGGGCCCCCCAGAGACCCAGTACTTC	CASSPTGQGPPETQYF
NA	NA	TRBV18	TRBJ1-5	TGTGCCAGCTCACCACCAGGTGGTCAGCCCCAGCATTTT	CASSPPGGQPQHF
NA	NA	TRBV12-5	TRBJ2-7	TGTGCTAGTGGTTTGGGCAGGGAACCCTACGAGCAGTACTTC	CASGLGREPYEQYF
TRBD2	NA	TRBV9	TRBJ2-3	TGTGCCAGCAGCGTAGGTCTAGCGGGCCCAACAGATACGCAGTATTTT	CASSVGLAGPTDTQYF
NA	NA	TRBV4-3	TRBJ2-7	TGCGCCAGCAGCCAAGAATTAGGGGGGGGAAGCTACGAGCAGTACTTC	CASSQELGGGSYEQYF
NA	NA	TRBV11-3	TRBJ1-1	TGTGCCAGCAGCCCACAAGAGGCCACTGAAGCTTTCTTT	CASSPQEATEAFF
NA	NA	TRBV4-1	TRBJ2-2	TGCGCCAGCAGCCAAGATGGGCCAGGGGCCCGGGTTTACACCGGGGAGCTGTTTTTT	CASSQDGPGARVYTGELFF
NA	NA	TRBV11-1	TRBJ2-1	TGTGCCAGCAGCTTACGGGGTTCGGATGAGCAGTTCTTC	CASSLRGSDEQFF
NA	NA	TRBV28	TRBJ1-2	TGTGCCAGCAGTTCTTCCGGGACCGGGGGAGATGGCTACACCTTC	CASSSSGTGGDGYTF
NA	few	TRBV2	TRBJ1-1	TGTGCCAGCACAATATTAGGGGACACTGAAGCTTTCTTT	CASTILGDTEAFF
TRBD2	NA	TRBV30	TRBJ2-2	TGTGCCTGGAGCCTAGGACTAGCTGAGACCGGGGAGCTGTTTTTT	CAWSLGLAETGELFF
NA	few	TRBV7-9	TRBJ2-3	TGTGCCAGCAGCCGGACTGGAAGCACAGATACGCAGTATTTT	CASSRTGSTDTQYF
NA	NA	TRBV14	TRBJ1-2	TGTGCCAGCAGCCAAGCATTTAACTATGGCTACACCTTC	CASSQAFNYGYTF
TRBD2	NA	TRBV6-1	TRBJ2-3	TGTGCCAGCAGTGATCCCAGCGGGGGCCGCCGAGATACGCAGTATTTT	CASSDPSGGRRDTQYF
TRBD1	NA	TRBV13	TRBJ2-5	TGTGCCAGCAGCGATAGACAGGGTCTGGGGACCCAGTACTTC	CASSDRQGLGTQYF
TRBD1	NA	TRBV7-9	TRBJ1-1	TGTGCCAGCAGTGACAGGGGGGCGGTCACTGAAGCTTTCTTT	CASSDRGAVTEAFF
NA	NA	TRBV6-6	TRBJ1-2	TGTGCCAGCGACGGGCGTGCGGGGCAGAATGGCTACACCTTC	CASDGRAGQNGYTF
NA	NA	TRBV27	TRBJ1-1	TGTGCCAGCAGTTCGGACAGAGAAGCTTTCTTT	CASSSDREAFF
TRBD1	large	TRBV30	TRBJ1-1	TGTGCCTGGAGTGGGTCCCCGACAGGGGCGAACACTGAAGCTTTCTTT	CAWSGSPTGANTEAFF
NA	few	TRBV7-3	TRBJ1-2	TGTGCCAGCAGCTTAACGGTTCAGGGTGGTGGCTACACCTTC	CASSLTVQGGGYTF
TRBD1	few	TRBV5-1	TRBJ2-3	TGCGCCAGCAGCTCACGTCCCGGGACAGGGGTAAGCACAGATACGCAGTATTTT	CASSSRPGTGVSTDTQYF
TRBD1	NA	TRBV5-1	TRBJ1-1	TGCGCCAGCAGCTTGGGTATGGGACAGAGAAGGAACACTGAAGCTTTCTTT	CASSLGMGQRRNTEAFF
NA	once	TRBV10-1	TRBJ2-5	TGCGCCAGCAGCGCGGACAACCGCCAAGAGACCCAGTACTTC	CASSADNRQETQYF
NA	NA	TRBV19	TRBJ2-5	TGTGCCAGTAACGCAGGGGGGCACAGGGGAGAGACCCAGTACTTC	CASNAGGHRGETQYF
TRBD1	NA	TRBV6-6	TRBJ1-1	TGTGCCAGCACCTTTGGGACAGGGTTGTTCTTT	CASTFGTGLFF
NA	NA	TRBV5-1	TRBJ1-6	TGCGCCAGCAGCTCCTTCTTAGGTTCACCCCTCCACTTT	CASSSFLGSPLHF
NA	NA	TRBV27	TRBJ2-1	TGTGCCAGCAGTTTAGGGTTCGCGCAGTTCTTC	CASSLGFAQFF
NA	once	TRBV7-6	TRBJ1-3	TGTGCCAGCAGCTTAGGGGGCAGCGAATACCTTTCTGGAAACACCATATATTTT	CASSLGGSEYLSGNTIYF
NA	NA	TRBV9	TRBJ2-3	TGTGCCAGTATGGGCGGAGAGGGGCGAGATACGCAGTATTTT	CASMGGEGRDTQYF
TRBD2	NA	TRBV5-6	TRBJ2-5	TGTGCCAGCAGCTCCACTAGCGGGGCATTCGAGACCCAGTACTTC	CASSSTSGAFETQYF
TRBD1	few	TRBV6-6	TRBJ1-1	TGTGCCAGCAGTAGCAATGACAGGGGGAACACTGAAGCTTTCTTT	CASSSNDRGNTEAFF
TRBD1	few	TRBV7-6	TRBJ1-1	TGTGCCAGCAGCCAACCCTTGGGGGACAGGGACACTGAAGCTTTCTTT	CASSQPLGDRDTEAFF